The T cell receptor (beta chain) under discussion was sequenced for a study of tumor-infiltrating lymphocytes in primary liver carcinoma. Study-wide context: Spanning 30 to 69 years of age, the patients were men and women.

Study-wide findings and caveats: A significantly higher top-250-clone fraction was recorded for tumors than for blood (p = 0.039).

The germline CDR1 and CDR2 sequences are LGHNA and YNFKEQ. CDR3 size: 17 residues. Total RNA (roughly 0.45 ug) served as template for TCR beta cDNA synthesis primed by a constant-region primer. Libraries for TCR beta were built through three nested multiplex PCR rounds, which together made up a slightly modified ARM-PCR procedure. The study ran its first two PCR rounds for around 10 cycles each, using TRBV1-TRBV30 forward primers and a C-beta reverse primer. TCRdb ran MiXCR on the multiplex PCR reads and lists one entry per CDR3 protein. The repertoire holds 100,000 to 150,000 distinct CDR3 sequences, with roughly three fifths as singletons. In the case of this clonotype: Its specificity is not known. At one end, the junction sequence differs from germline, possibly due to a read error.

Starting material for RNA and DNA co-extraction consisted of about 17-34 mg of unsorted bulk tissue. Treatment of the patients' primary liver carcinoma consisted of surgical resection. What was sequenced was liver tumor tissue from sampling region 1. Subset reported: tumor region T1, superior pole. The clonotype comes from a woman aged 55-75 years with primary liver carcinoma and hepatitis B virus infection. The rearrangement uses TRBV4-2 and TRBJ2-4; D might be TRBD1 (6 bases). CDR3 DNA sequence: TGTGCCAGCAGCCAAGAGGGGGCCTTGGGGTCCAAAAACATCCAGTACTTC. Encoded protein: CASSQEGALGSKNIQYF.